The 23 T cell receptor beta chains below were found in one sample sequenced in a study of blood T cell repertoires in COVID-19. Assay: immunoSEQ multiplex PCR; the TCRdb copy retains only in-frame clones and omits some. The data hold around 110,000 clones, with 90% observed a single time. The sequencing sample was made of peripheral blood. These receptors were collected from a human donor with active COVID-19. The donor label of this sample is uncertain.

Here the CDR3 reads CAIMAVAGGGYEQYF. The CDR3 region has the DNA TGTGCCATCATGGCAGTAGCGGGGGGCGGTTACGAGCAGTACTTC. The V call is TRBV10-3, the J call TRBJ2-7; TRBD2 aligns across 10 bases. Germline V gene data show CDR1 as ENHRY and CDR2 as SYGVKD. The CDR3 has 15 amino acids. Trimming at V came to 7 bases and at J to 4 bases, leaving 10 bases not matched to a gene.

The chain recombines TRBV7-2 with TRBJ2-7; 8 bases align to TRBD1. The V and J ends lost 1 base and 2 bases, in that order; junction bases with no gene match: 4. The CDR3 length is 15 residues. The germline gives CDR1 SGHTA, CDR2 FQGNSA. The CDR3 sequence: CASSLGPGGTYEQYF. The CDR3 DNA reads TGTGCCAGCAGCTTAGGTCCAGGGGGCACCTACGAGCAGTACTTC.

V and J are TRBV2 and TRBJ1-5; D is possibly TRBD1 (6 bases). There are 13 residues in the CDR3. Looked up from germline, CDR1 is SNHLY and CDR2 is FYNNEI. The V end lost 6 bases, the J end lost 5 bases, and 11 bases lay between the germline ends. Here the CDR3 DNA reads TGTGCCAGCAGGGAAACAGGGTATCAGCCCCAGCATTTT. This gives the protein CASRETGYQPQHF.

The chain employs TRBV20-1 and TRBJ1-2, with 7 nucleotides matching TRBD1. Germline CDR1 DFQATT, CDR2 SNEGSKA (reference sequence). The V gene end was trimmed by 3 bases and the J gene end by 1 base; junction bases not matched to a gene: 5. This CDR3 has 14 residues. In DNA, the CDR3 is TGCAGTGCTAGTCACAGGGGCGGTAACTATGGCTACACCTTC. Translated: CSASHRGGNYGYTF.

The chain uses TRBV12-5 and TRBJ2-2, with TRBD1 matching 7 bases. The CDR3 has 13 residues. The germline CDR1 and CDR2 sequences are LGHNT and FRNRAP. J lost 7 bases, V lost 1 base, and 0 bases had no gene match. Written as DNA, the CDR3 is TGTGCTAGTGGTTTGGGACAGGGCGGGGAGCTGTTTTTT. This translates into CASGLGQGGELFF.

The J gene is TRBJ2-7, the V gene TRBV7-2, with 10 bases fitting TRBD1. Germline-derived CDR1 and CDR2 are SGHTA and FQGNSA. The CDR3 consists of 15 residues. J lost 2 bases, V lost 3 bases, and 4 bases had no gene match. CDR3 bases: TGTGCCAGCAGCTTTTACGGGACAGGGGCCTACGAGCAGTACTTC. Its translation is CASSFYGTGAYEQYF.

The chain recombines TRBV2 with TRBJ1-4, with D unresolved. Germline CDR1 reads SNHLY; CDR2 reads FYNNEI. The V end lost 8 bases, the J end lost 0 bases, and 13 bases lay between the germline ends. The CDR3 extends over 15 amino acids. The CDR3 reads CASVRYRSTNEKLFF. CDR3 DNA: TGTGCCAGCGTCCGGTACCGTTCAACTAATGAAAAACTGTTTTTT.

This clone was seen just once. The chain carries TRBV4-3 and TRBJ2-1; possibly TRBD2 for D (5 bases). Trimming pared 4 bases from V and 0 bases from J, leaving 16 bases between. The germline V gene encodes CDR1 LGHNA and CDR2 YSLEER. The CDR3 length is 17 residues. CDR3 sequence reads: CASSPSLATYSYNEQFF. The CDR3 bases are TGCGCCAGCAGCCCATCTCTAGCTACATACTCCTACAATGAGCAGTTCTTC.

CDR3 sequence: CASNNGGVKSGTQYF. CDR3 nucleotide sequence: TGTGCCAGCAACAACGGGGGGGTAAAGAGTGGTACGCAGTATTTT. This chain connects TRBV28 to TRBJ2-3; TRBD2 agrees at 8 bases. CDR3 size: 15 residues. CDR1 and CDR2 from the germline V gene are MDHEN and SYDVKM. V lost 7 bases, J lost 8 bases, and 14 bases stayed unmatched.

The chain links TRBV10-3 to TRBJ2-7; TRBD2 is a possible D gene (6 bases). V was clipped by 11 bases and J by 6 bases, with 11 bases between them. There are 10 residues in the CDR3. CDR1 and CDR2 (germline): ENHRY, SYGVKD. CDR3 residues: CAAGRSEQYF. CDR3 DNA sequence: TGTGCCGCGGGACGGAGCGAGCAGTACTTC.

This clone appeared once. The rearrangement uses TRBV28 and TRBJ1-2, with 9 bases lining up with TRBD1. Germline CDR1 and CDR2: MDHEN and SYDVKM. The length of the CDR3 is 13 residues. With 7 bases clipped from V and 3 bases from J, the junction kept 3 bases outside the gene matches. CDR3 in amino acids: CASMGTGHYGYTF. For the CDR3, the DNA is TGTGCCAGCATGGGGACAGGGCACTATGGCTACACCTTC.

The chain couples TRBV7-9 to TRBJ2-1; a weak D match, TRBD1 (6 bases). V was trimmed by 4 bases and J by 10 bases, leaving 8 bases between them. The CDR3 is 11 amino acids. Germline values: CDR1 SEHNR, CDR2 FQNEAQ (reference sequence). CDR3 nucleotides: TGTGCCAGCAGCTCCGGACAGGAGCAGTTCTTC. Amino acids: CASSSGQEQFF.

Here the CDR3 DNA reads TGCGCCAGCAGCGCTGAGAGAGGCCTACCCCTCCACTTT. This gives the protein CASSAERGLPLHF. This rearrangement joins TRBV10-2 to TRBJ1-6; D unclear. Germline lookup yields CDR1 WSHSY and CDR2 SAAADI. The CDR3 runs to 13 residues. Trimming removed 6 bases at V and 12 bases at J, with 15 bases between.

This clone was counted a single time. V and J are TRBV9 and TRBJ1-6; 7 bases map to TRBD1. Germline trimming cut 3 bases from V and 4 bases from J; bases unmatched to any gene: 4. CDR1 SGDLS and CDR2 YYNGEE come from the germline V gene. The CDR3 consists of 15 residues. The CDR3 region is CASSAGTVYNSPLHF. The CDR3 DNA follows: TGTGCCAGCAGCGCCGGGACAGTATATAATTCACCCCTCCACTTT.

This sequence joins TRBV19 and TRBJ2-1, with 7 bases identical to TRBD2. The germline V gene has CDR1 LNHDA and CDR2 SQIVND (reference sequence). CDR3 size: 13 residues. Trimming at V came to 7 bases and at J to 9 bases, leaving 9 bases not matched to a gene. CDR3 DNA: TGTGCCAGTAACTTGCGGGGGTACTCTGAGCAGTTCTTC. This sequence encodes CASNLRGYSEQFF.

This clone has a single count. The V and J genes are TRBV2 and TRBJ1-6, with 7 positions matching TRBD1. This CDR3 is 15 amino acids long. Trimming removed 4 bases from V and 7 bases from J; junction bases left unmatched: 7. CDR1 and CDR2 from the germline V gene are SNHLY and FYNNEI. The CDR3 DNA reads TGTGCCAGCAGTGTCCCCGGGACAGTGAATTCACCCCTCCACTTT. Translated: CASSVPGTVNSPLHF.

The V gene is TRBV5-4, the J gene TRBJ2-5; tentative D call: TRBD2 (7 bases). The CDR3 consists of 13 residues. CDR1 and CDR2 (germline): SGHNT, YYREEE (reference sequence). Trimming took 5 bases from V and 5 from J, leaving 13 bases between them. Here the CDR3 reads CASSGGGPETQYF. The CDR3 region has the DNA TGTGCCAGCAGTGGGGGGGGGCCTGAGACCCAGTACTTC.

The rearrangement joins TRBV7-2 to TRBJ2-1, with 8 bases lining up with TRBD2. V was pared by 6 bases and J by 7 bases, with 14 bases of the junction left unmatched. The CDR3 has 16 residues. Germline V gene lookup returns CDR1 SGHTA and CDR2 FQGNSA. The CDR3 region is CASSRGKRGNPNEQFF. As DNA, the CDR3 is TGTGCCAGCAGTCGAGGGAAGCGGGGGAACCCAAATGAGCAGTTCTTC. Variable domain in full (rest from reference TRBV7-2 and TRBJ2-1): GAGVSQSPSNKVTEKGKDVELRCDPISGHTALYWYRQSLGQGLEFLIYFQGNSAPDKSGLPSDRFSAERTGGSVSTLTIQRTQQEDSAVYLCASSRGKRGNPNEQFFGPGTRLTVL.

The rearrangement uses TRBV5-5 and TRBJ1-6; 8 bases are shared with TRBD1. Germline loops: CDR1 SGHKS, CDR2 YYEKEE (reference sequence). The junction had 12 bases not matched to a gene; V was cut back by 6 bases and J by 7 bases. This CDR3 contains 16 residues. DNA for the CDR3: TGTGCCAGCACCTTAGGCGACAGGGGTGAGAATTCACCCCTCCACTTT. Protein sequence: CASTLGDRGENSPLHF.

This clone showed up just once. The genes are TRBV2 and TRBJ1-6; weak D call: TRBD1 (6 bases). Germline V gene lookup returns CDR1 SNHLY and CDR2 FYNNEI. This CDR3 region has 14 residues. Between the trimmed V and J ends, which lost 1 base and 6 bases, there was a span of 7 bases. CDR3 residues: CASSEGTANSPLHF. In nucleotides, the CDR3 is TGTGCCAGCAGTGAAGGGACAGCTAATTCACCCCTCCACTTT.

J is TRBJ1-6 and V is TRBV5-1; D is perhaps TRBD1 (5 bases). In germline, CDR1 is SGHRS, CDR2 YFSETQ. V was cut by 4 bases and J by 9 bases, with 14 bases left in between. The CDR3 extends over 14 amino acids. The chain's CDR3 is CASSLRDGGSPLHF. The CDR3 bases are TGCGCCAGCAGCCTGCGGGACGGTGGTTCACCCCTCCACTTT.

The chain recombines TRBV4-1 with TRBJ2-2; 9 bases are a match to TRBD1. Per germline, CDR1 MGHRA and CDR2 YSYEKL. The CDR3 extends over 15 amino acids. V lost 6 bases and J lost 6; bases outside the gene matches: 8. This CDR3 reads CASSIRDRESGELFF. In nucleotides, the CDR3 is TGCGCCAGCAGTATCCGGGACAGGGAATCCGGGGAGCTGTTTTTT.

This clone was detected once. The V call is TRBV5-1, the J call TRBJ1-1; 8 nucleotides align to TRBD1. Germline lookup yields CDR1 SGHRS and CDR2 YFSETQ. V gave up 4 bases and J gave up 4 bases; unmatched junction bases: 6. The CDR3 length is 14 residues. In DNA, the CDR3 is TGCGCCAGCAGCCTGGACAGGGCGAGCACTGAAGCTTTCTTT. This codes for CASSLDRASTEAFF.